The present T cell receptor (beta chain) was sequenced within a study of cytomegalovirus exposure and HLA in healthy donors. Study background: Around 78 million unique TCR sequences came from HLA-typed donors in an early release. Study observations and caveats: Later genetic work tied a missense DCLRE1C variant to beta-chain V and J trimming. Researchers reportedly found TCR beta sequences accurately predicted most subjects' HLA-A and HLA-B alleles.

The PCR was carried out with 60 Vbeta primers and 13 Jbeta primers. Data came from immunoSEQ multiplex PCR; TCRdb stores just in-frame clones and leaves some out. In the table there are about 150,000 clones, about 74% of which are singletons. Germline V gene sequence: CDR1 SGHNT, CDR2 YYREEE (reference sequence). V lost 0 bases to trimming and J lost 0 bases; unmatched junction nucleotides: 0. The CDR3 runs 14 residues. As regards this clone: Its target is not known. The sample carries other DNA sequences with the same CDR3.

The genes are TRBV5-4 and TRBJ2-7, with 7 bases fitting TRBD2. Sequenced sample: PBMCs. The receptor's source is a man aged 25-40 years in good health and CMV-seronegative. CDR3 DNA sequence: TGTGCCAGCAGCTTGGGACTAGCCTCCTACGAGCAGTACTTC. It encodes CASSLGLASYEQYF.